Presented here are 15 T cell receptor beta chains from one specimen sequenced in a study of T cells after yellow fever vaccination. TCRdb redid the calling of the 5' RACE reads with MiXCR, one entry per CDR3 protein. The sample yields about 73,000 distinct CDR3 sequences, approximately 7.5% seen once. The sample consisted of CD8+ T cells sorted from PBMCs, taken on the day of the yellow fever booster vaccination. Every receptor here comes from a man in his thirties or forties who received the YFV17D yellow fever vaccine.

This clonotype showed up many times. The V gene is TRBV28, the J gene TRBJ2-1; perhaps TRBD1 as D (6 bases). V was cut by 3 bases and J by 5 bases, with 8 bases left in between. The CDR3 totals 13 residues. Germline V lookup: CDR1 MDHEN, CDR2 SYDVKM. CDR3 region: CASSLDSDNEQFF. The DNA of the CDR3 is TGTGCCAGCAGTTTGGACAGCGACAATGAGCAGTTCTTC.

This clonotype turned up a few times. The gene calls are TRBV20-1 and TRBJ2-7; 7 bases match TRBD2. This CDR3 spans 15 amino acids. Germline trimming cut 0 bases from V and 5 bases from J; bases unmatched to any gene: 10. CDR1 and CDR2 from the germline V gene are DFQATT and SNEGSKA (reference sequence). CDR3 amino acids: CSARDLRGRANEQYF. The CDR3 nucleotides are TGCAGTGCTAGAGATCTCCGGGGGAGGGCCAACGAGCAGTACTTC.

This clonotype was seen a handful of times. The chain has TRBV2 and TRBJ1-1; maybe TRBD1 (6 bases). This CDR3 spans 10 amino acids. The V gene's germline CDR1 is SNHLY and CDR2 FYNNEI. V dropped 8 bases and J dropped 8 bases, with 9 bases sitting between them. This CDR3 reads CASEGVEAFF. CDR3 in DNA: TGTGCCAGCGAGGGGGTAGAAGCTTTCTTT.

This chain links TRBV27 with TRBJ2-1, with 9 bases identical to TRBD2. V dropped 6 bases and J dropped 2; count of bases not matched to a gene: 2. The CDR3 runs to 14 residues. The germline V gene encodes CDR1 MNHEY and CDR2 SMNVEV (reference sequence). This CDR3 is CASSVAGAYNEQFF. The CDR3 nucleotides read TGTGCCAGCAGCGTAGCGGGAGCCTACAATGAGCAGTTCTTC.

V gene TRBV6-1 combines with J gene TRBJ2-7; TRBD1 agrees at 8 bases. CDR1 and CDR2 from the germline V gene are MNHNS and SASEGT. Germline trimming cut 6 bases from V and 3 bases from J; bases unmatched to any gene: 7. The CDR3 extends over 14 amino acids. The DNA of the CDR3 is TGTGCCAGCAGCCTGACAGGGGCACTCTACGAGCAGTACTTC. Translation: CASSLTGALYEQYF.

Ten or more counts support this clonotype. The V gene is TRBV5-1, the J gene TRBJ2-5; perhaps TRBD2 as D (5 bases). CDR1 SGHRS and CDR2 YFSETQ come from the germline V gene. V was cut by 5 bases and J by 5 bases, with 13 bases left in between. The CDR3 is 13 amino acids. CDR3 DNA: TGCGCCAGCAGTTTGACTATTGGGGAGACCCAGTACTTC. Translated: CASSLTIGETQYF.

The gene calls are TRBV7-2 and TRBJ2-5, with 7 bases lining up with TRBD1. Germline CDR1 is SGHTA and CDR2 is FQGNSA. Trimming cost V 1 base and J 1 base; bases outside gene matches: 3. This CDR3 is built from 15 residues. In DNA form, the CDR3 reads TGTGCCAGCAGCTTAGGGGACAGCCTCCAAGAGACCCAGTACTTC. The encoded protein is CASSLGDSLQETQYF.

This chain connects TRBV15 to TRBJ2-7; D is undetermined. The CDR3 runs to 13 residues. V was clipped by 5 bases and J by 5 bases, with 13 bases between them. Per the germline V gene, CDR1 is LNHNV and CDR2 is YYDKDF (reference sequence). The CDR3 is CATSLDPPDEQYF. As DNA, the CDR3 is TGTGCCACCAGCTTAGACCCTCCCGACGAGCAGTACTTC.

This clonotype has just a few counts. The CDR3 sequence: CASSQGSGFITEAFF. CDR3 nucleotides: TGCGCCAGCAGCCAAGGTTCCGGGTTTATCACTGAAGCTTTCTTT. V usage is TRBV4-3 and J usage is TRBJ1-1; no reliable D call. The germline CDR1 and CDR2 sequences are LGHNA and YSLEER. V was clipped by 1 base and J by 4 bases, with 13 bases between them. CDR3 length: 15 amino acids.

This clonotype was recorded at least ten times. The gene calls are TRBV3-1 and TRBJ2-1, with 10 bases fitting TRBD1. CDR3 length equals 13 residues. Germline-derived CDR1 and CDR2 are LGHDT and YNNKEL (reference sequence). The V segment lost 4 bases and the J segment 16 bases; nucleotides outside the gene matches: 10. CDR3 nucleotide sequence: TGTGCCAGCAGCCGCCTCCGGGACAGGGGATTTTTCTTC. It specifies CASSRLRDRGFFF.

This clonotype has a count of ten or more. The rearrangement joins TRBV18 to TRBJ2-3; the D gene is possibly TRBD2 (5 bases). Trimming shortened V by 3 bases and J by 0 bases, and 7 bases separated the two germline ends. Germline V CDR1 and CDR2: KGHSH, LQKENI. The CDR3 is 14 amino acids. CDR3 sequence (DNA): TGTGCCAGCTCACCCACGGGAAGCACAGATACGCAGTATTTT. Its protein is CASSPTGSTDTQYF.

This clonotype was seen a few times. The gene calls are TRBV7-3 and TRBJ1-2; perhaps TRBD1 as D (5 bases). The CDR3 contains 14 residues. Germline CDR1 and CDR2: SGHTA and FQGTGA. V was pared by 5 bases and J by 6 bases, with 16 bases between. The DNA of the CDR3 is TGTGCCAGCAGCCCAGCGGGCGGGGCGCATGGCTACACCTTC. Its protein product is CASSPAGGAHGYTF.

This clonotype was seen ten or more times. The chain uses TRBV4-1 and TRBJ2-5; 12 bases fit TRBD2. Per the germline V gene, CDR1 is MGHRA and CDR2 is YSYEKL. The length of the CDR3 is 17 residues. V was pared by 1 base and J by 2 bases, with 5 bases of the junction left unmatched. The CDR3 sequence: CASSQATSGGMQETQYF. In DNA, the CDR3 is TGCGCCAGCAGCCAAGCGACTAGCGGGGGCATGCAAGAGACCCAGTACTTC.

The chain couples TRBV20-1 to TRBJ2-3; D is undetermined. Germline-derived CDR1 and CDR2 are DFQATT and SNEGSKA (reference sequence). This CDR3 has 12 amino acids. V lost 5 bases and J 2 bases, leaving 8 bases between the germline ends. The CDR3 DNA is TGCAGTGCTGGGGTGCCCACAGATACGCAGTATTTT. Encoded protein: CSAGVPTDTQYF.

This clonotype has just a few counts. The chain is built from TRBV3-1 and TRBJ1-5; 9 bases are a match to TRBD1. V shed 1 base and J 11 bases; nucleotides not matched to a gene: 21. This CDR3 is 19 amino acids long. Germline V gives CDR1 LGHDT, CDR2 YNNKEL (reference sequence). CDR3 protein: CASSQVQGAVSRTNRAQHF. The CDR3 region has the DNA TGTGCCAGCAGCCAAGTACAGGGGGCGGTTTCCCGCACAAATAGAGCCCAGCATTTT.